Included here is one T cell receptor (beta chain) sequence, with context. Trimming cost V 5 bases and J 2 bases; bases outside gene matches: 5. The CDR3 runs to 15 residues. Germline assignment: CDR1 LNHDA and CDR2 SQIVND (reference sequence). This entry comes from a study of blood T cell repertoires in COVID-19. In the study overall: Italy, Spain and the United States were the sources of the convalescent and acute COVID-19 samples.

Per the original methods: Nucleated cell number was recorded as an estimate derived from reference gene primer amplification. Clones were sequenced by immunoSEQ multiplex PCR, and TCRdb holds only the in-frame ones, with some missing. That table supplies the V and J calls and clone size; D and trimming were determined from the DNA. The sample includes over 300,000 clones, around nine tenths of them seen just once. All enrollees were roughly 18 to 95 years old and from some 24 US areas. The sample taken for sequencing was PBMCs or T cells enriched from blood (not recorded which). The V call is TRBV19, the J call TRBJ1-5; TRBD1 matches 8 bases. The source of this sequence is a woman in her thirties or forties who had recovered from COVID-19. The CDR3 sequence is CASSVLQGGNQPQHF. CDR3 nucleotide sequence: TGTGCCAGTAGTGTCTTACAGGGGGGCAATCAGCCCCAGCATTTT.